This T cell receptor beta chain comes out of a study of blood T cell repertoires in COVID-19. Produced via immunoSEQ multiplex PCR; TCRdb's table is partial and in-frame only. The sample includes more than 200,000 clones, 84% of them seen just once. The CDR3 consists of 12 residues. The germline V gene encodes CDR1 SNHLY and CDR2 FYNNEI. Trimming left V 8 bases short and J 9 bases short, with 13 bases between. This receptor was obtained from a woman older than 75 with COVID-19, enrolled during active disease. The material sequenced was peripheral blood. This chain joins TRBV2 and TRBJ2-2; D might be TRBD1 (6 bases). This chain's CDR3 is CASSSQGWELFF. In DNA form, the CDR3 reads TGTGCCAGCTCCTCTCAGGGGTGGGAGCTGTTTTTT.